These 6 T cell receptor beta chains originate from one sample sequenced in a study of T-cell reconstitution after alpha-beta-depleted transplantation in children. For TCRbeta, the library was prepared with unique molecular identifiers. A single record per CDR3 protein comes from TCRdb applying MiXCR to the PCR reads. The table has hundreds of thousands of distinct CDR3 sequences, approximately 15% seen once. The sample was PBMCs, mostly from graft donor cells, taken 360 days after TCRalphabeta/CD19-depleted stem cell transplant. These receptor sequences come from a male patient between 5 and 17 years old who had a stem cell transplant for acute lymphoblastic leukemia, so the T cells may come from the graft donor.

The rearrangement links TRBV10-3 to TRBJ2-3, with 10 bases that match TRBD1. Germline CDR1 is ENHRY and CDR2 is SYGVKD. The length of the CDR3 is 15 residues. J lost 8 bases, V lost 3 bases, and 8 bases had no gene match. The chain's CDR3 is CAISDPGQGLGTQYF. In DNA, the CDR3 is TGTGCCATCAGTGACCCGGGACAGGGGTTAGGTACGCAGTATTTT.

This clonotype was seen at least ten times. The chain combines TRBV20-1 with TRBJ2-5; 7 bases are shared with TRBD2. CDR1 is DFQATT and CDR2 is SNEGSKA in the germline V gene (reference sequence). V gave up 3 bases and J gave up 11 bases; unmatched junction bases: 18. This CDR3 comprises 15 residues. DNA for the CDR3: TGCAGTGCTAGGGACGGTACTAGCGCCGCAGGAGCTCAGTACTTC. Amino acid sequence: CSARDGTSAAGAQYF.

This clonotype was detected only a few times. V is TRBV27 and J is TRBJ1-2, with a tentative D call TRBD1 (6 bases). Trimming took off 4 bases at V and 2 bases at J, with 8 bases between the two ends. Germline-derived CDR1 and CDR2 are MNHEY and SMNVEV (reference sequence). CDR3 length: 13 residues. In nucleotides, the CDR3 is TGTGCCAGCAGTTATGGACAGAACTATGGCTACACCTTC. It yields the protein CASSYGQNYGYTF.

This clonotype was seen at least ten times. The V call is TRBV3-1, the J call TRBJ2-3; no reliable D call. V lost 6 bases and J 4 bases, leaving 14 bases between the germline ends. Germline V CDR1 and CDR2: LGHDT, YNNKEL (reference sequence). This CDR3 comprises 14 residues. CDR3 in amino acids: CASRSWQNPDTQYF. In DNA form, the CDR3 reads TGTGCCAGCAGATCCTGGCAGAACCCAGATACGCAGTATTTT.

V usage is TRBV14 and J usage is TRBJ2-1; weak D call: TRBD1 (6 bases). This CDR3 spans 13 amino acids. CDR1 is SGHDN and CDR2 is FVKESK in the germline V gene. V was clipped by 5 bases and J by 10 bases, with 15 bases between them. The CDR3 DNA reads as TGTGCCAGCAGCGACAGGATCGGTAGGGAGCAGTTCTTC. It is translated as CASSDRIGREQFF. The entire variable domain, with the rest obtained from reference TRBV14 and TRBJ2-1, is as follows: EAGVTQFPSHSVIEKGQTVTLRCDPISGHDNLYWYRRVMGKEIKFLLHFVKESKQDESGMPNNRFLAERTGGTYSTLKVQPAELEDSGVYFCASSDRIGREQFFGPGTRLTVL.

The J gene is TRBJ2-7, the V gene TRBV27, with 7 nucleotides matching TRBD2. The CDR3 is 15 amino acids. Germline lookup yields CDR1 MNHEY and CDR2 SMNVEV (reference sequence). After removal of 2 bases from V and 2 bases from J, the junction contained 6 bases not matched to a gene. The CDR3 DNA sequence: TGTGCCAGCAGTTTAGCGGGAGTTGCCCCCTACGAGCAGTACTTC. Protein: CASSLAGVAPYEQYF.